Listed here is a single T cell receptor (beta chain). The data belong to a study of blood T cell repertoires in COVID-19. As for the study in general: T cells, B-cell-depleted T cells, or PBMCs supplied cDNA or gDNA.

V dropped 1 base and J dropped 4; count of bases not matched to a gene: 16. The CDR3 totals 19 residues. CDR1 and CDR2 from the germline V gene are LNHNV and YYDKDF (reference sequence). Cohort 3 donors were reported recovered after two negative PCRs, clearance, or symptom resolution. Original data processing: Amplified reference gene primers provided the basis for estimating nucleated cell counts. Only in-frame clones appear in the TCRdb table, and some are missing; sequencing was by immunoSEQ multiplex PCR. V and J calls plus clone size are reproduced from that table; the DNA served to infer D and trimming. The table has about 320,000 clones, 90% seen once.

The chain links TRBV15 to TRBJ2-1; TRBD1 agrees at 7 bases. Sequenced: PBMCs or T cells enriched from blood (not recorded which). The receptor was derived from a man aged 55-75 years who had recovered from COVID-19. The CDR3 region is CATSRGPWELGTAYNEQFF. The CDR3, as DNA: TGTGCCACCAGCAGAGGCCCATGGGAACTGGGGACAGCATACAATGAGCAGTTCTTC.